This T cell receptor (beta chain) comes out of a study of tumor and adjacent non-tumor tissue in lung cancer. Study-level background: The cohort had around twelve adenocarcinoma, a couple of squamous cell and 1 small cell patients. Study results and limitations: Compared with tumor, normal lung showed significantly lower TCR diversity. Top 100 clones took a larger repertoire share in normal lung. Tumor TCR diversity, when higher, was linked to shorter survival.

No cell sorting was done before RNA was extracted from the tissue. Distant lung tissue was collected more than 3 cm away from the tumor edge. Concerning this clonotype: Its antigen is as yet unknown.

TCRbeta libraries were built with three rounds of nested PCR, modified from ARM-PCR. TCRdb re-called the multiplex PCR reads with MiXCR, one entry per CDR3 protein. This sample yields approximately 80,000 distinct CDR3 sequences, of which around 80% are seen a single time; about 47% belongs to the top ten. This CDR3 comprises 14 residues. Deletions cut 6 bases from V and 8 bases from J, with 20 bases between. The germline V gene encodes CDR1 SGHRS and CDR2 YFSETQ. The clonotype comes from a man in his 60s with non-small cell lung cancer. Sequencing input: distant non-tumor lung tissue. V and J are TRBV5-1 and TRBJ1-2; D unresolved. The CDR3 protein is CASKAGSHVIGYTF. The DNA of the CDR3 is TGCGCCAGCAAAGCGGGCAGCCATGTAATCGGCTACACCTTC.